This TCR beta chain was profiled in a study of cytomegalovirus exposure and HLA in healthy donors. Germline loops: CDR1 SEHNR, CDR2 FQNEAQ (reference sequence). V was clipped by 6 bases and J by 2 bases, with 14 bases between them. This CDR3 contains 14 residues. Method: immunoSEQ multiplex PCR; TCRdb's copy keeps in-frame clones and lacks some. In the table there are fewer than 200,000 clones, around nine tenths of which are singletons. The sequence was collected from a man aged 18 to 35 in good health and CMV-seropositive. Input material: PBMCs. The chain links TRBV7-9 to TRBJ2-7; possible D gene TRBD1, 5 bases. As DNA, the CDR3 is TGTGCCAGCAGAACCCGGACACCTCCCTACGAGCAGTACTTC. The encoded protein is CASRTRTPPYEQYF.